Reported below is one T cell receptor beta chain. The sample is drawn from a study of control samples from healthy donors and cancer patients. Data came from immunoSEQ multiplex PCR; TCRdb stores just in-frame clones and leaves some out. Of about 68,000 clones listed, approximately 83% were seen once; the top ten hold approximately 14%. The trim removed 4 bases at V and 2 bases at J, leaving 9 bases unmatched. Germline CDR1 and CDR2: MDHEN and SYDVKM. The CDR3 covers 16 residues. This chain uses TRBV28 with TRBJ2-7, with 9 bases that match TRBD1. The sequenced material came from blood. This TCR was sampled from a man in his 60s in good health. The chain's CDR3 is CASSSLPGQGPYEQYF. The CDR3 DNA follows: TGTGCCAGCAGTTCTTTACCGGGACAGGGACCCTACGAGCAGTACTTC.